These 28 T cell receptor beta chains came from one sample sequenced in a study of cytomegalovirus exposure and HLA in healthy donors. The primer mix had 60 Vbeta and 13 Jbeta primers. Only in-frame clones appear in the TCRdb table, and some are missing; sequencing was by immunoSEQ multiplex PCR. The sample holds roughly 150,000 clones, roughly 80% seen once. Sequencing was done on a sample of PBMCs. The receptors were sampled from a female donor in good health and CMV-seronegative.

This rearrangement joins TRBV27 to TRBJ2-5; 11 bases are shared with TRBD2. CDR1 and CDR2 from the germline V gene are MNHEY and SMNVEV (reference sequence). Trimming removed 4 bases from V and 5 bases from J; junction bases left unmatched: 6. The CDR3 runs 15 residues. The CDR3 DNA sequence: TGTGCCAGCAGTTATAGCGGGAGGGCCGGGGAGACCCAGTACTTC. Encoded protein: CASSYSGRAGETQYF.

The CDR3 nucleotides are TGTGCCAGCCGACAGGGACCAAACACCGGGGAGCTGTTTTTT. Its protein product is CASRQGPNTGELFF. The chain links TRBV2 to TRBJ2-2; 7 bases fit TRBD1. The CDR3 loop spans 14 amino acids. V dropped 8 bases and J dropped 2; count of bases not matched to a gene: 5. The germline CDR1 and CDR2 sequences are SNHLY and FYNNEI.

J is TRBJ1-2 and V is TRBV28; TRBD1 aligns across 7 bases. The length of the CDR3 is 14 residues. The junction had 6 bases not matched to a gene; V was cut back by 5 bases and J by 3 bases. Germline V gene data show CDR1 as MDHEN and CDR2 as SYDVKM. CDR3 DNA sequence: TGTGCCAGCAGTGTATTACAGGGGTACTATGGCTACACCTTC. It translates to CASSVLQGYYGYTF.

The V and J genes are TRBV27 and TRBJ2-1; 10 nucleotides line up with TRBD2. Germline CDR1 MNHEY, CDR2 SMNVEV (reference sequence). V was pared by 6 bases and J by 3 bases, with 8 bases of the junction left unmatched. The CDR3 length is 16 residues. CDR3 bases: TGTGCCAGCAGAGACCTCACTAGCGGGAACTACAATGAGCAGTTCTTC. It translates to CASRDLTSGNYNEQFF.

The rearrangement links TRBV27 to TRBJ1-1; 7 bases line up with TRBD1. The V segment lost 0 bases and the J segment 3 bases; nucleotides outside the gene matches: 4. Germline lookup yields CDR1 MNHEY and CDR2 SMNVEV (reference sequence). The CDR3 loop spans 15 amino acids. CDR3 sequence: CASSLSVQGDTEAFF. The CDR3, as DNA: TGTGCCAGCAGTTTATCTGTGCAGGGGGACACTGAAGCTTTCTTT.

V gene TRBV28 combines with J gene TRBJ1-2, with 8 bases fitting TRBD1. Germline trimming cut 5 bases from V and 4 bases from J; bases unmatched to any gene: 9. This CDR3 has 15 amino acids. From germline, CDR1 is MDHEN and CDR2 SYDVKM. CDR3 DNA: TGTGCCAGCAGTCCCCACCAGGGGGCGGGCTATGGCTACACCTTC. It yields the protein CASSPHQGAGYGYTF.

This clone has just one count. The genes are TRBV2 and TRBJ2-2; 9 nucleotides match TRBD2. The V gene end was trimmed by 2 bases and the J gene end by 1 base; junction bases not matched to a gene: 2. Germline V gene data show CDR1 as SNHLY and CDR2 as FYNNEI. CDR3 length equals 16 residues. In DNA, the CDR3 is TGTGCCAGCAGTGAACATAGCGGGAGGAACACCGGGGAGCTGTTTTTT. Its protein product is CASSEHSGRNTGELFF.

CDR3 nucleotide sequence: TGTGCCACCCAGGGGAGCTTAGGTACAGTCGCTTTCTTT. Amino acids: CATQGSLGTVAFF. V gene TRBV6-6 combines with J gene TRBJ1-1; weak D call: TRBD1 (6 bases). Germline CDR1 MNHNY, CDR2 SVGAGI (reference sequence). CDR3 length: 13 residues. The V gene lost 10 bases and the J gene lost 11 bases, with 23 bases spanning the gap.

This clone was observed once. V usage is TRBV27 and J usage is TRBJ1-2; TRBD1 aligns across 7 bases. The CDR3 runs to 13 residues. J gave up 6 bases and V 2 bases, and 3 bases lay outside the gene matches. Looked up from germline, CDR1 is MNHEY and CDR2 is SMNVEV (reference sequence). This CDR3 is CASSLRGQNGYTF. The CDR3 DNA follows: TGTGCCAGCAGTTTAAGGGGGCAGAATGGCTACACCTTC.

The CDR3 nucleotides read TGTGCCAGTAGTATTGGGACAACTCCCTACAATGAGCAGTTCTTC. Amino acid sequence: CASSIGTTPYNEQFF. This chain uses TRBV19 with TRBJ2-1; D is perhaps TRBD1 (6 bases). Looked up from germline, CDR1 is LNHDA and CDR2 is SQIVND (reference sequence). V was trimmed by 3 bases and J by 2 bases, leaving 11 bases between them. This CDR3 comprises 15 residues. The full variable domain, completed using reference TRBV19 and TRBJ2-1, is DGGITQSPKYLFRKEGQNVTLSCEQNLNHDAMYWYRQDPGQGLRLIYYSQIVNDFQKGDIAEGYSVSREKKESFPLTVTSAQKNPTAFYLCASSIGTTPYNEQFFGPGTRLTVL.

This clone was counted once. The chain combines TRBV7-9 with TRBJ2-5; 8 bases line up with TRBD1. V dropped 7 bases and J dropped 1; count of bases not matched to a gene: 2. Germline V lookup: CDR1 SEHNR, CDR2 FQNEAQ (reference sequence). The CDR3 is 13 amino acids. CDR3: CASTGQGQETQYF. The CDR3 coding sequence is TGTGCCAGCACCGGACAGGGCCAAGAGACCCAGTACTTC.

The chain combines TRBV5-1 with TRBJ1-1, with TRBD1 as a possible D gene (5 bases). CDR3 length: 15 amino acids. Germline CDR1 is SGHRS and CDR2 is YFSETQ. V gave up 0 bases and J gave up 4 bases, with 13 bases separating them. CDR3 residues: CASSLGGGGGTEAFF. The CDR3 bases are TGCGCCAGCAGCTTGGGGGGCGGGGGAGGCACTGAAGCTTTCTTT.

The V gene is TRBV9, the J gene TRBJ1-1; unclear D gene. Trimming cost V 4 bases and J 5 bases, with 12 bases left between them. This CDR3 is built from 13 residues. CDR1 SGDLS and CDR2 YYNGEE come from the germline V gene. CDR3 region: CASSPVPGTEAFF. Here the CDR3 DNA reads TGTGCCAGCAGCCCCGTGCCGGGGACTGAAGCTTTCTTT.

The genes are TRBV4-1 and TRBJ1-3; no clear D. In germline, CDR1 is MGHRA, CDR2 YSYEKL. The CDR3 has 15 amino acids. V lost 0 bases and J lost 0, with 6 bases in between. The CDR3 loop reads CASSQEFNSGNTIYF. The CDR3 coding sequence is TGCGCCAGCAGCCAAGAATTCAACTCTGGAAACACCATATATTTT.

This chain connects TRBV6-5 to TRBJ2-3; a weak D match, TRBD1 (5 bases). Deletions cut 0 bases from V and 4 bases from J, with 11 bases between. The germline V gene encodes CDR1 MNHEY and CDR2 SVGAGI. This CDR3 comprises 15 residues. CDR3 sequence (DNA): TGTGCCAGCAGTTACTCTGGACAATGGCCAGATACGCAGTATTTT. It translates to CASSYSGQWPDTQYF.

The chain recombines TRBV7-6 with TRBJ2-1; 15 bases line up with TRBD2. Per germline, CDR1 SGHVS and CDR2 FNYEAQ. The CDR3 spans 15 residues. The V and J ends lost 3 bases and 7 bases, in that order; junction bases with no gene match: 1. As DNA, the CDR3 is TGTGCCAGCAGCTTGGGACTAGCGGGAGGAAATGAGCAGTTCTTC. Translation: CASSLGLAGGNEQFF.

The J gene is TRBJ2-1, the V gene TRBV9, with D possibly being TRBD1 (5 bases). V lost 3 bases and J 12 bases, leaving 16 bases between the germline ends. This CDR3 spans 13 amino acids. The germline V gene encodes CDR1 SGDLS and CDR2 YYNGEE. The CDR3 protein is CASSGGPRQGQFF. Here the CDR3 DNA reads TGTGCCAGCAGCGGAGGCCCCAGGCAGGGGCAGTTCTTC.

The V and J genes are TRBV19 and TRBJ2-7, with 11 bases identical to TRBD2. The junction had 5 bases not matched to a gene; V was cut back by 6 bases and J by 4 bases. The CDR3 is 14 amino acids. Germline CDR1 LNHDA, CDR2 SQIVND (reference sequence). The CDR3 region has the DNA TGTGCCAGTAGCCGCGGACTAGCGGGTTACGAGCAGTACTTC. Its translation: CASSRGLAGYEQYF.

The V gene is TRBV4-1, the J gene TRBJ2-5, with TRBD1 matching 8 bases. This CDR3 region has 16 residues. J was trimmed by 1 base and V by 5 bases; bases with no gene match: 9. CDR1 MGHRA and CDR2 YSYEKL come from the germline V gene. The DNA of the CDR3 is TGCGCCAGCAGCGGGCTCGAGACAGGGGCCCAAGAGACCCAGTACTTC. Translation gives CASSGLETGAQETQYF.

A note on this clone: Sequence at one end of the junction differs from germline and may be a read error. The genes are TRBV30 and TRBJ2-7; TRBD2 might be the D (6 bases). From germline, CDR1 is GTSNPN and CDR2 SVGIG (reference sequence). This CDR3 contains 14 residues. CDR3: CARRGKGRTYEQYF. The CDR3 DNA reads TGTGCCCGGAGGGGAAAGGGGCGGACCTACGAGCAGTACTTC. Full variable domain (missing parts from reference TRBV30 and TRBJ2-7): SQTIHQWPATLVQPVGSPLSLECTVEGTSNPNLYWYRQAAGRGLQLLFYSVGIGQISSEVPQNLSASRPQDRQFILSSKKLLLSDSGFYLCARRGKGRTYEQYFGPGTRLTVT.

The rearrangement joins TRBV2 to TRBJ1-3; 8 nucleotides align to TRBD1. V dropped 11 bases and J dropped 0; count of bases not matched to a gene: 6. The CDR3 loop spans 14 amino acids. Germline V gives CDR1 SNHLY, CDR2 FYNNEI. The CDR3, as DNA: TGTGCCGTACAGGGGGATGGCTCTGGAAACACCATATATTTT. It translates to CAVQGDGSGNTIYF.

In its sample, this clone was seen once. J is TRBJ1-5 and V is TRBV10-1, with TRBD1 identical over 8 bases. V was pared by 6 bases and J by 5 bases, with 6 bases of the junction left unmatched. The germline CDR1 and CDR2 sequences are WNHNN and SYGVQD (reference sequence). This CDR3 has 14 amino acids. Written as DNA, the CDR3 is TGCGCCAGCAGCCCGACAGGGGTGGATCAGCCCCAGCATTTT. Encoded protein: CASSPTGVDQPQHF.

The genes are TRBV7-2 and TRBJ1-2, with 8 positions matching TRBD1. Germline trimming cut 2 bases from V and 1 base from J; bases unmatched to any gene: 3. Looked up from germline, CDR1 is SGHTA and CDR2 is FQGNSA. CDR3 size: 15 residues. The CDR3 sequence: CASSLRTGSNYGYTF. The CDR3 nucleotides read TGTGCCAGCAGCTTAAGGACAGGGAGTAACTATGGCTACACCTTC. Complete variable domain (other parts from reference TRBV7-2 and TRBJ1-2): GAGVSQSPSNKVTEKGKDVELRCDPISGHTALYWYRQSLGQGLEFLIYFQGNSAPDKSGLPSDRFSAERTGGSVSTLTIQRTQQEDSAVYLCASSLRTGSNYGYTFGSGTRLTVV.

This clone was seen once. This sequence joins TRBV7-9 and TRBJ2-7; a possible D gene is TRBD1 (5 bases). V lost 5 bases and J lost 6, with 20 bases in between. Germline V lookup: CDR1 SEHNR, CDR2 FQNEAQ (reference sequence). The CDR3 length is 15 residues. The CDR3 loop reads CASSPGSGPASEQYF. The CDR3 bases are TGTGCCAGCAGCCCCGGGTCAGGGCCGGCGTCCGAGCAGTACTTC.

The V gene is TRBV7-2, the J gene TRBJ2-7; D is unclear. This CDR3 comprises 13 residues. The germline gives CDR1 SGHTA, CDR2 FQGNSA. Trimming left V 2 bases short and J 4 bases short, with 9 bases between. In DNA, the CDR3 is TGTGCCAGCAGCTTAAGAGGAGCATACGAGCAGTACTTC. This translates into CASSLRGAYEQYF.

The chain recombines TRBV5-4 with TRBJ1-4; TRBD1 might be the D (5 bases). V lost 0 bases to trimming and J lost 7 bases, with 13 bases between them. Per germline, CDR1 SGHNT and CDR2 YYREEE (reference sequence). This CDR3 contains 15 residues. The CDR3 DNA sequence: TGTGCCAGCAGCTTGGGAGCAGGGTTGGTTGAAAAACTGTTTTTT. Protein sequence: CASSLGAGLVEKLFF.

The rearrangement links TRBV6-5 to TRBJ2-1, with 12 positions matching TRBD2. J was trimmed by 6 bases and V by 4 bases; bases with no gene match: 7. CDR3 length equals 16 residues. The V gene's germline CDR1 is MNHEY and CDR2 SVGAGI. The CDR3 here is CASSSPPSGRANEQFF. The CDR3 region has the DNA TGTGCCAGCAGTTCCCCTCCTAGCGGGAGGGCCAATGAGCAGTTCTTC.

V usage is TRBV7-9 and J usage is TRBJ1-2; D is undetermined. The CDR3 has 16 residues. CDR1 is SEHNR, CDR2 FQNEAQ, per germline (reference sequence). V was clipped by 0 bases and J by 2 bases, with 13 bases between them. CDR3 amino acids: CASSLAGGDLNYGYTF. CDR3 sequence (DNA): TGTGCCAGCAGCTTAGCAGGAGGCGACCTAAACTATGGCTACACCTTC.